This record looks at one TCR beta chain sequence and its context. Original processing notes: Amplification with reference gene primers provided the estimates of nucleated cell counts. Measured with immunoSEQ multiplex PCR; TCRdb has only the in-frame clones, and not every one. D and trimming were read from the DNA, whereas the V and J calls and clone size are those reported in that table. The sample records 88,000 or so clones, roughly nine tenths being singletons. CDR1 and CDR2 from the germline V gene are SGHTA and FQGNSA. There are 17 residues in the CDR3. The V and J ends lost 0 bases and 4 bases, in that order; junction bases with no gene match: 9. The sample comes from a study of blood T cell repertoires in COVID-19. Study details: Sources were T cells, B-cell-depleted T cells, or PBMCs; the material itself was cDNA or gDNA.

Sequencing was carried out using peripheral blood. The V and J genes are TRBV7-2 and TRBJ2-5, with TRBD2 matching 9 bases. The receptor was isolated from a man aged 50-59 years with acute or convalescent COVID-19. CDR3 sequence: CASSLAHLAGSVETQYF. CDR3 DNA sequence: TGTGCCAGCAGCTTAGCGCATCTAGCGGGGTCCGTAGAGACCCAGTACTTC.